This T cell receptor beta chain was captured by sequencing in a study of blood T cell repertoires in COVID-19 (dated by TCRdb to the early 2020s). For context, the study as a whole: Samples from collaborators originated in the United States, Italy and Spain and spanned both the acute and convalescent phases of COVID-19. Where available, HLA class I and class II types were taken from metadata supplied by the sample provider and were not determined by assay-based typing. The sample metadata nearly always contained a de-identified subject ID, COVID-19 status, age in years and sex. Deeply sampled blood TCRbeta repertoires from subjects exposed to, actively infected with, or recovered from COVID-19 were included in the dataset. The samples were drawn from two sources: the first 160 participants of the ongoing ImmuneRACE study, and 1,200 or so subjects contributed by 6 global collaborators. The prospective study material was composed of cDNA or gDNA derived from T cells, B-cell-depleted T cells, or PBMCs. A freely available public database, intended as a resource for researchers studying the immune response to SARS-CoV-2, is where the repertoires were released. Study-wide findings and limitations: How much clinical and demographic metadata was included differed by source and by participant, and the metadata was provided uncurated.

TCRbeta CDR3 regions were amplified from genomic DNA using the immunoSEQ Assay, a bias-controlled multiplex PCR. Per the authors' processing: Nucleated cell counts per sample were estimated from amplification of reference gene primers within the assay. To quantify the absolute abundance of each unique TCRbeta CDR3 rearrangement, sequence reads were collapsed and filtered. For each sample, productive Simpson clonality was calculated as the square root of Simpson's diversity index over productive rearrangements. TCRdb provides this immuneACCESS table in a form limited to in-frame rearrangements. Some clones are lacking; in checked studies, under half of them reflect an unresolved V gene, and why the rest are absent is not known. D and trimming come from the DNA, and the V and J calls and clone size come from that table. In all, the sample holds 150,000 to 200,000 clones, and around 93% of those were seen once. The ten largest clones add up to over 3.5% of the sample.

CDR1 is given as SNHLY and CDR2 as FYNNEI, both from the germline V gene. The CDR3 runs 15 residues from the cysteine to the phenylalanine. Only the CDR3 DNA stays, 45 bases, in frame from base 1. Ends trimmed: V by 4 bases, J by 5 bases; bases unmatched to a gene: 7. The collaborating institutions used their own protocols to collect whole blood in K2EDTA tubes. For TCRbeta analysis, collaborator samples were shipped as frozen whole blood, as isolated PBMCs, or as DNA extracted from either sample type. Details on this clone: No cognate antigen has been identified for it. Base qualities are missing; no much larger clone stands one base away.

The TCR originated in a woman in her forties or fifties with acute or convalescent COVID-19. The chain is made from TRBV2 and TRBJ2-5; the junction holds 10 bases that match TRBD2. Material: peripheral blood. The CDR3 protein is CASSVLAGVRETQYF. The DNA reads TGTGCCAGCAGTGTGCTAGCGGGGGTCCGGGAGACCCAGTACTTC.